The 28 T cell receptor beta chains below all came from one sample that was sequenced in a study of blood T cell repertoires in COVID-19. The protocol was immunoSEQ multiplex PCR, while the TCRdb copy is restricted to in-frame clones and leaves out a portion. The profile shows approximately 69,000 clones, around 77% of them singletons. Sequencing was performed on peripheral blood. These receptors originate from a man aged 55 to 70 with acute or convalescent COVID-19.

The rearrangement uses TRBV7-2 and TRBJ2-3; a weak D match, TRBD1 (5 bases). The V end lost 1 base, the J end lost 2 bases, and 7 bases lay between the germline ends. The CDR3 runs to 14 residues. CDR1 SGHTA and CDR2 FQGNSA come from the germline V gene. The CDR3 spells CASSLVQATDTQYF. Written as DNA, the CDR3 is TGTGCCAGCAGCTTAGTACAGGCCACAGATACGCAGTATTTT.

This clone was found once. The chain is built from TRBV24-1 and TRBJ2-1; TRBD1 aligns across 11 bases. V was pared by 1 base and J by 7 bases, with 2 bases of the junction left unmatched. The CDR3 has 15 residues. Germline CDR1 is KGHDR and CDR2 is SFDVKD. In nucleotides, the CDR3 is TGTGCCACCAGTGATTTTGGGACAGGGGGGAATGAGCAGTTCTTC. Amino acids: CATSDFGTGGNEQFF.

The chain links TRBV4-1 to TRBJ1-6, with TRBD1 as a possible D gene (5 bases). From germline, CDR1 is MGHRA and CDR2 YSYEKL. Trimming left V 2 bases short and J 2 bases short, with 7 bases between. The CDR3 sequence is 15 residues long. The CDR3 DNA follows: TGCGCCAGCAGCCAACAGGGTACCTATAATTCACCCCTCCACTTT. Protein product: CASSQQGTYNSPLHF.

In this sample, this clone turned up a few times. Its ends do not fully match the called genes, so a read error is possible. This chain uses TRBV6-4 with TRBJ1-6; no clear D. The germline V gene encodes CDR1 MRHNA and CDR2 SNTAGT. The CDR3 runs 15 residues. CDR3 loop: CASRDSASLYSPLHF. The CDR3 DNA follows: TGTGCCAGCAGGGACTCAGCGTCTCTATATTCACCCCTCCACTTT.

The chain recombines TRBV12-5 with TRBJ2-5; a weak D match, TRBD1 (5 bases). The CDR3 covers 14 residues. Germline V gene sequence: CDR1 LGHNT, CDR2 FRNRAP. Trimming took 7 bases from V and 0 from J, leaving 12 bases between them. DNA for the CDR3: TGTGCTAGTGCCCAGGGCCCTTACCAAGAGACCCAGTACTTC. This translates into CASAQGPYQETQYF.

The rearrangement uses TRBV4-3 and TRBJ1-1, with D hard to call. Germline V gene lookup returns CDR1 LGHNA and CDR2 YSLEER. Between the trimmed V and J ends, which lost 3 bases and 3 bases, there was a span of 14 bases. CDR3 size: 15 residues. The chain's CDR3 is CASSQEPLLDTEAFF. The CDR3 region has the DNA TGCGCCAGCAGCCAGGAGCCCCTTTTGGACACTGAAGCTTTCTTT.

This clone occurred once. J is TRBJ1-1 and V is TRBV19; possibly TRBD1 for D (5 bases). The V and J ends lost 2 bases and 1 base respectively, with 5 bases between them. Germline values: CDR1 LNHDA, CDR2 SQIVND (reference sequence). The CDR3 sequence is 13 residues long. The CDR3 spells CASSIQGNTEAFF. Written as DNA, the CDR3 is TGTGCCAGTAGTATACAGGGGAACACTGAAGCTTTCTTT.

The genes are TRBV6-5 and TRBJ1-2; tentatively, D is TRBD1 (5 bases). Germline values: CDR1 MNHEY, CDR2 SVGAGI. CDR3 size: 15 residues. The V and J ends lost 5 bases and 0 bases respectively, with 13 bases between them. The CDR3 nucleotides are TGTGCCAGCAGTAAATCCGGGGGGACTAACTATGGCTACACCTTC. This encodes CASSKSGGTNYGYTF.

Only a few counts were recorded for this clone. The rearrangement links TRBV15 to TRBJ1-6; D is perhaps TRBD1 (6 bases). V lost 0 bases and J lost 14, with 17 bases in between. CDR1 and CDR2 from the germline V gene are LNHNV and YYDKDF (reference sequence). The CDR3 has 15 residues. CDR3 protein: CATSRDRGTAQALHF. In DNA form, the CDR3 reads TGTGCCACCAGCAGAGATAGGGGGACGGCTCAAGCCCTCCACTTT.

Only one count was recorded for this clone. V and J are TRBV19 and TRBJ1-1; D not resolved. The CDR3 sequence is 14 residues long. V was pared by 7 bases and J by 0 bases, with 12 bases between. Germline V gives CDR1 LNHDA, CDR2 SQIVND (reference sequence). CDR3 residues: CASTITTMNTEAFF. CDR3 DNA sequence: TGTGCCAGTACCATCACAACCATGAACACTGAAGCTTTCTTT.

The chain is built from TRBV11-2 and TRBJ1-2; D is undetermined. The CDR3 runs 12 residues. V was shortened by 4 bases and J by 10 bases, with 13 bases between the two germline ends. The germline gives CDR1 SGHAT, CDR2 FQNNGV. Here the CDR3 reads CASSSQALHYTF. The CDR3 DNA reads as TGTGCCAGCAGCTCCCAGGCACTTCACTACACCTTC.

This clone came up a few times. The chain uses TRBV6-5 and TRBJ2-5, with 13 bases aligning to TRBD2. Germline V gene data show CDR1 as MNHEY and CDR2 as SVGAGI. Trimming took 2 bases from V and 6 from J; bases not matched to a gene: 0. CDR3 length equals 14 residues. The CDR3 DNA sequence: TGTGCCAGCAGTTACGGGACTAGCGGGAAGACCCAGTACTTC. It codes for CASSYGTSGKTQYF.

V usage is TRBV7-2 and J usage is TRBJ2-5; D is unclear. From germline, CDR1 is SGHTA and CDR2 FQGNSA. V lost 5 bases and J lost 5, with 6 bases in between. This CDR3 region has 11 residues. The CDR3 loop reads CASSLWETQYF. For the CDR3, the DNA is TGTGCCAGCAGCCTATGGGAGACCCAGTACTTC. Full variable domain (rest looked up from reference TRBV7-2 and TRBJ2-5): GAGVSQSPSNKVTEKGKDVELRCDPISGHTALYWYRQSLGQGLEFLIYFQGNSAPDKSGLPSDRFSAERTGGSVSTLTIQRTQQEDSAVYLCASSLWETQYFGPGTRLLVL.

V usage is TRBV6-5 and J usage is TRBJ1-2; a possible D gene is TRBD1 (6 bases). V gave up 4 bases and J gave up 2 bases, with 14 bases separating them. Per the germline V gene, CDR1 is MNHEY and CDR2 is SVGAGI. The length of the CDR3 is 15 residues. CDR3 bases: TGTGCCAGCAGTTCCCAAGGGAGGGGGAACTATGGCTACACCTTC. Translated, it gives CASSSQGRGNYGYTF.

This clone was counted a few times. The chain is built from TRBV3-1 (or the pseudogene TRBV3-2) and TRBJ1-1; D might be TRBD1 (6 bases). CDR3 size: 14 residues. Trimming shortened V by 3 bases and J by 7 bases, and 15 bases separated the two germline ends. CDR1 is LGHDT, CDR2 YNNKEL, per germline (reference sequence). The CDR3 nucleotides are TGTGCCAGCAGCCAGACAGGAGCCGGCTATGAAGCTTTCTTT. Translation gives CASSQTGAGYEAFF.

The CDR3 DNA is TGTGCCAGCAGCTTAGGCTCTCAGCCCCAGCATTTT. Translation: CASSLGSQPQHF. V and J are TRBV13 and TRBJ1-5; D gene uncertain. Germline loops: CDR1 PRHDT, CDR2 FYEKMQ (reference sequence). The CDR3 has 12 residues. Trimming pared 0 bases from V and 6 bases from J, leaving 3 bases between.

This chain connects TRBV6-5 to TRBJ2-2; a possible D gene is TRBD1 (8 bases). CDR1 and CDR2 (germline): MNHEY, SVGAGI. Trimming took off 6 bases at V and 6 bases at J, with 17 bases between the two ends. The CDR3 covers 15 residues. CDR3 residues: CASRPGGGSPGELFF. CDR3 DNA: TGTGCCAGCAGGCCAGGGGGCGGGAGCCCCGGGGAGCTGTTTTTT.

The chain recombines TRBV27 with TRBJ1-1, with TRBD1 matching 7 bases. Germline CDR1 MNHEY, CDR2 SMNVEV (reference sequence). This CDR3 has 14 amino acids. J lost 2 bases, V lost 8 bases, and 8 bases had no gene match. The CDR3 nucleotides read TGTGCCAGCGCCCGACAGGGTGGAAACACTGAAGCTTTCTTT. It yields the protein CASARQGGNTEAFF.

This chain links TRBV5-6 with TRBJ2-7; D perhaps matches TRBD1 (6 bases). In germline, CDR1 is SGHDT, CDR2 YYEEEE. There are 16 residues in the CDR3. V was trimmed by 3 bases and J by 2 bases, leaving 18 bases between them. For the CDR3, the DNA is TGTGCCAGCAGCTCGAGAAGACAGGCCCACCCCTACGAGCAGTACTTC. Its protein is CASSSRRQAHPYEQYF.

J is TRBJ2-2 and V is TRBV7-2; tentative D call: TRBD2 (5 bases). The germline V gene has CDR1 SGHTA and CDR2 FQGNSA. Trimming removed 3 bases from V and 6 bases from J, with 11 bases in between. CDR3 length: 14 amino acids. CDR3 residues: CASSFEGRSGELFF. CDR3 DNA: TGTGCCAGCAGCTTCGAGGGCAGGTCCGGGGAGCTGTTTTTT.

The chain has TRBV6-1 and TRBJ2-7, with 12 bases that match TRBD2. The germline V gene encodes CDR1 MNHNS and CDR2 SASEGT. Trimming at V came to 3 bases and at J to 2 bases, leaving 8 bases not matched to a gene. The CDR3 consists of 17 residues. DNA of the CDR3: TGTGCCAGCAGTGAGGGGACTAGCGGGCGGAGAGCCTACGAGCAGTACTTC. This encodes CASSEGTSGRRAYEQYF.

The chain is built from TRBV18 and TRBJ2-1, with 8 bases that match TRBD1. The V segment lost 3 bases and the J segment 2 bases; nucleotides outside the gene matches: 6. The CDR3 is 16 residues long. Germline V lookup: CDR1 KGHSH, CDR2 LQKENI. The CDR3 spells CASSPQGAGTYNEQFF. The CDR3 DNA reads TGTGCCAGCTCACCGCAGGGGGCCGGGACCTACAATGAGCAGTTCTTC.

The table lists this clone with a few counts. CDR3 nucleotides: TGTGCCAGCAGTTTATCTGGGACAGGGCGTGAAAAACTGTTTTTT. This encodes CASSLSGTGREKLFF. The chain joins TRBV27 to TRBJ1-4; TRBD1 matches at 9 bases. Germline lookup yields CDR1 MNHEY and CDR2 SMNVEV (reference sequence). The CDR3 spans 15 residues. J gave up 7 bases and V 0 bases, and 3 bases lay outside the gene matches.

The chain combines TRBV24-1 with TRBJ2-3; 9 bases are shared with TRBD1. The CDR3 length is 17 residues. The trim removed 3 bases at V and 5 bases at J, leaving 11 bases unmatched. CDR1 KGHDR and CDR2 SFDVKD come from the germline V gene. Here the CDR3 DNA reads TGTGCCACCAGTGATCCCGCCGACAGGGGGGGAGGAGATACGCAGTATTTT. Its translation is CATSDPADRGGGDTQYF.

This clone came up once. The chain has TRBV6-4 and TRBJ1-1; the D is unclear. The germline V gene encodes CDR1 MRHNA and CDR2 SNTAGT. This CDR3 region has 15 residues. Trimming cost V 5 bases and J 3 bases, with 16 bases left between them. CDR3 amino acids: CASSTRLGGYTEAFF. The CDR3 nucleotides read TGTGCCAGCAGTACCCGGTTAGGCGGGTACACTGAAGCTTTCTTT.

This sequence joins TRBV3-1 (or the pseudogene TRBV3-2) and TRBJ1-1, with 7 bases identical to TRBD1. The germline gives CDR1 LGHDT, CDR2 YNNKEL (reference sequence). V dropped 2 bases and J dropped 3; count of bases not matched to a gene: 3. This CDR3 is built from 14 residues. The CDR3 DNA is TGTGCCAGCAGCCAATCAGACAGGGACACTGAAGCTTTCTTT. Its translation: CASSQSDRDTEAFF.

The chain is built from TRBV11-2 and TRBJ2-1; the match to TRBD2 covers 16 bases. CDR3 size: 18 residues. V lost 1 base to trimming and J lost 12 bases; unmatched junction nucleotides: 12. Germline V gene sequence: CDR1 SGHAT, CDR2 FQNNGV. CDR3 in amino acids: CASSLVGTSGGGREGQFF. DNA of the CDR3: TGTGCCAGCAGCTTAGTGGGGACTAGCGGGGGGGGCCGAGAAGGGCAGTTCTTC.

The rearrangement joins TRBV19 to TRBJ2-3, with unresolved D. Trimming shortened V by 3 bases and J by 7 bases, and 14 bases separated the two germline ends. Per the germline V gene, CDR1 is LNHDA and CDR2 is SQIVND (reference sequence). The CDR3 is 14 residues long. Here the CDR3 DNA reads TGTGCCAGTAGTATGCGAATCGATCTATATACGCAGTATTTT. This sequence encodes CASSMRIDLYTQYF.